This T cell receptor (beta chain) was identified in a study of blood T cell repertoires in COVID-19. Study background: COVID-19 samples, acute and convalescent, were from the United States, Italy and Spain.

As handled by the study authors: Amplification with reference gene primers provided the estimates of nucleated cell counts. Sequenced by immunoSEQ multiplex PCR; TCRdb stores in-frame clones only, minus some. The V and J calls and clone size are taken from that table; D and trimming were inferred from the DNA. The sample includes about 210,000 clones, about 90% of them seen just once. The study assigned cohorts using participant-reported clinical history. Two consecutive negative NP/OP PCR tests, clearance, or resolved symptoms defined Cohort 3 recovery. Trimming cost V 4 bases and J 2 bases; bases outside gene matches: 3. Germline V lookup: CDR1 LGHDT, CDR2 YNNKEL (reference sequence). The CDR3 contains 15 residues.

Sequenced sample: PBMCs or T cells enriched from blood (not recorded which). The TCR comes from a man aged 30-40 years who had recovered from COVID-19. The chain employs TRBV3-1 (or the pseudogene TRBV3-2) and TRBJ2-1, with TRBD2 matching 9 bases. CDR3: CASSPGLAPYNEQFF. The DNA for the CDR3 is TGTGCCAGCAGCCCAGGACTAGCGCCCTACAATGAGCAGTTCTTC.